The clone carrying this T cell receptor beta chain appeared once. What it binds is not known. Reverse transcription of all isolated RNA meant that expressed TCRB transcripts were sequenced. Assay used: immunoSEQ multiplex PCR; TCRdb lists only in-frame clones, some missing. The sample yields some 350,000 clones, about 14% seen once. Germline CDR1 reads SQVTM; CDR2 reads ANQGSEA. The CDR3 has 11 residues. The germline V and J ends were trimmed by 6 bases and 4 bases, with 9 bases remaining between them. Central memory, naive, regulatory and stem cell-like memory CD4+ cells were sorted by CD45RO/CCR7/CD25/CD127/CD95/CD27. These data originate in a study of beta chain features in type 1 diabetes. Findings and limits, study-wide: All four CD4+ subsets from Type 1 diabetes patients carried moderately but significantly shorter TCRB CDR3s.

Sequenced material: naive CD4+ T cells from blood. The TCR originated in a woman in her late teens or twenties with type 1 diabetes. V gene TRBV29-1 combines with J gene TRBJ1-1; D perhaps matches TRBD1 (6 bases). The CDR3 DNA is TGCAGCGTAAGGGGGAGCACTGAAGCTTTCTTT. Translated, it gives CSVRGSTEAFF. The entire variable domain, with the rest obtained from reference TRBV29-1 and TRBJ1-1, is as follows: SAVISQKPSRDICQRGTSLTIQCQVDSQVTMMFWYRQQPGQSLTLIATANQGSEATYESGFVIDKFPISRPNLTFSTLTVSNMSPEDSSIYLCSVRGSTEAFFGQGTRLTVV.